The T cell receptor (beta chain) described here comes from a study of blood T cell repertoires in COVID-19. Repertoires were generated with immunoSEQ multiplex PCR, while TCRdb's copy carries only in-frame clones and drops some. The data show over 150,000 clones, with more than 85% seen just once and around 0.6% held by the top ten. While infection was still active, Seattle patients were enrolled and then followed longitudinally. CDR1 is SGHVS, CDR2 FQNEAQ, per germline. V shed 6 bases and J 2 bases; nucleotides not matched to a gene: 6. This CDR3 spans 15 amino acids. The chain employs TRBV7-8 and TRBJ2-3, with 9 bases matching TRBD2. The sample was peripheral blood. The TCR sequence derives from a man in his fifties or sixties with COVID-19, enrolled during active disease. The CDR3 sequence is CASRVSGSLTDTQYF. As DNA, the CDR3 is TGTGCCAGCAGAGTTAGCGGGAGCCTCACAGATACGCAGTATTTT.